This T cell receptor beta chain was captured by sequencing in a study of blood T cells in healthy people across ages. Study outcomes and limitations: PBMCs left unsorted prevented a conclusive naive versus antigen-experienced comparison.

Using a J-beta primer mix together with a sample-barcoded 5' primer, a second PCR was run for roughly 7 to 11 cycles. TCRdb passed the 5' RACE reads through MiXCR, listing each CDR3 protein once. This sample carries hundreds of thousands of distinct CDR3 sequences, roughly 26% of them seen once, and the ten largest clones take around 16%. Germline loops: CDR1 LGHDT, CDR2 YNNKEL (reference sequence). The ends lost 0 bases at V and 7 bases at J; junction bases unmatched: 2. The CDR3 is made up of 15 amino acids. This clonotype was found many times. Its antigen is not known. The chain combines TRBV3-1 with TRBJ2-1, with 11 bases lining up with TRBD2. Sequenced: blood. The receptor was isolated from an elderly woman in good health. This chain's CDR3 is CASSQELAGGNEQFF. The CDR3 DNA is TGTGCCAGCAGCCAAGAGCTAGCGGGGGGAAATGAGCAGTTCTTC.